Described below is a single T cell receptor beta chain sequence and its context. Its antigen has not been determined. Per-nucleotide qualities are absent, and no much larger clonotype sits a single base away. This sample is part of a study of Graves' ophthalmopathy and Graves' hyperthyroidism (dated by TCRdb to 2017 to 2018). About the full investigation: Peripheral blood was collected at initial diagnosis, prior to any treatment. The study used signatures of the TCR beta repertoire to tell Graves' ophthalmopathy apart from Graves' hyperthyroidism and to predict which patients would progress to ophthalmopathy. In total, around 140 blood samples were TCR-sequenced: 43 ophthalmopathy, about 75 hyperthyroidism and about 17 hyperthyroidism-to-ophthalmopathy patients. To explore V-J signatures that separate ophthalmopathy from hyperthyroidism, a discovery set of about a hundred patients was enrolled, consisting of about 45 with ophthalmopathy and under 65 with stable hyperthyroidism. An independent validation cohort comprised around 19 hyperthyroidism patients and 15 to 17 patients who later progressed from hyperthyroidism to ophthalmopathy. In about six hyperthyroidism patients, the T-cell repertoires found in thyroid tissue were compared with those found in blood. After sampling, hyperthyroidism patients received methimazole starting at 30 mg daily, and ophthalmopathy patients received high-dose intravenous methylprednisolone. For training and testing, the 100 patients in the discovery cohort were randomly divided in a 7:3 ratio. Here is what the overall study found, with its caveats: Most expanded thyroid clonotypes with frequency above 0.001 were also detected in blood, suggesting blood repertoires may reflect the thyroid immune response. In cross-validation, the 13-signature model distinguished ophthalmopathy from stable hyperthyroidism with about 89% sensitivity and about 81% specificity, while in the test set the corresponding values were about 80% and 75%. In validation, the model predicted ophthalmopathy progression with about 71% sensitivity and 72.22% specificity; roughly 11 predicted patients were CT-confirmed with GO in a median of about 6.1 months. No statistical method was used to predetermine the sample size, and group allocation was not hidden from the investigators.

Patients with ophthalmopathy had moderately to severely active disease, with a Clinical Activity Score of 3 or more, a NOSPECS grade of 4 or more, and a disease duration of less than 3 months. Patients with other autoimmune diseases, uncontrolled infections, pregnancy or lactation were excluded from the study. Clinical symptoms, serum thyroxine, TRAb, thyroid ultrasound and orbital computed tomography were used for diagnosis. Ficoll-Paque density gradient centrifugation was used to isolate PBMCs from around 10 ml of fresh peripheral blood. Total RNA was extracted with Trizol reagent and quality-checked on an Agilent 2100 Bioanalyzer. For repertoire sequencing, TCR beta CDR3 regions were amplified from RNA transcripts. The first round was an RT-PCR using HTBI primers with the Qiagen OneStep RT-PCR kit, and this first round was followed by a second-round multiplex PCR, then size selection and purification. Libraries were sequenced paired-end with 100 bp reads on an Illumina HiSeq2000. Turning to the authors' computational methods: Reads were processed with SOAPnuke, discarding reads with adapters, uncalled bases, mean Phred below 15, or no exact constant-primer or identifier match. High-quality paired reads were merged with COPE v1.2.5. Each unique nucleotide sequence was defined as a clonotype, and clonotypes were aligned to IMGT TRB V, D and J references with MiTCR v1.1. The analysis was limited to V-J combinations with a frequency above 0.0001, which together covered about 99% of the repertoires. For each V-J combination, a TCR clonal expansion and chaos score was defined as F50 clonal expansion divided by the chaos observed in the TCRdist matrix. Welch's t-statistics and random forest were used to reduce the features to 10 to 15 V-J combinations, which were then used as input to a naive Bayes classifier. The similarity between thyroid and blood repertoires was quantified using the Morisita-Horn index. The raw public reads went through TCRdb reprocessing: fastp at Q25, MiXCR clone calling, in-frame beta chains kept. Every entry covers one CDR3 protein and lists the most common genes and DNA from its rows. For this entry, the V and J calls and clone size follow TCRdb and not the study's own pipeline. The sample table contains roughly 230,000 distinct CDR3 sequences; only one count was recorded for roughly 21% of them. Clones ranked in the top ten supply 43% of the sample.

The germline V gene gives CDR1 as LGHNT and CDR2 as FRNRAP. V was cut back by 6 bases and J by 5 bases, leaving a gap of 13 bases between them. Including cysteine and phenylalanine, the CDR3 has 13 amino acids. Only the CDR3 part of the read is kept: 39 bases, read in frame from the first base. The chain uses TRBV12-5 and TRBJ1-2; TRBD1 could be the D gene, as 5 bases match. The source material was peripheral blood. This TCR was recovered from a woman aged 45-65 years with Graves' ophthalmopathy. Donor details come from another sample of the same person, matched by shared clones. The CDR3 is CASGSGTGYGYTF. The sequenced DNA is TGTGCTAGTGGGTCAGGGACGGGTTATGGCTACACCTTC.